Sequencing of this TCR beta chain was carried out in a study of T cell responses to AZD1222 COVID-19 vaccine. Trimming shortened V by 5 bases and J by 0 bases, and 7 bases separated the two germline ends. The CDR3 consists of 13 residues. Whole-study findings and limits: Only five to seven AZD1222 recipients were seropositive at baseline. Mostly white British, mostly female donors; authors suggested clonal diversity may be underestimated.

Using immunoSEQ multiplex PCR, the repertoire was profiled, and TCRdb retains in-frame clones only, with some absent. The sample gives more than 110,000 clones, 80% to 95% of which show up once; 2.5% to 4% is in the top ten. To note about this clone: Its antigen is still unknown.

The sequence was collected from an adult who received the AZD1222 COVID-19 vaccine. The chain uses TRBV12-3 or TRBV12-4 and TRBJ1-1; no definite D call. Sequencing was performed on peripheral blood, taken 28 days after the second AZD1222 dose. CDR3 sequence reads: CASSARLNTEAFF. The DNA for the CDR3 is TGTGCCAGCAGTGCCCGGTTGAACACTGAAGCTTTCTTT.